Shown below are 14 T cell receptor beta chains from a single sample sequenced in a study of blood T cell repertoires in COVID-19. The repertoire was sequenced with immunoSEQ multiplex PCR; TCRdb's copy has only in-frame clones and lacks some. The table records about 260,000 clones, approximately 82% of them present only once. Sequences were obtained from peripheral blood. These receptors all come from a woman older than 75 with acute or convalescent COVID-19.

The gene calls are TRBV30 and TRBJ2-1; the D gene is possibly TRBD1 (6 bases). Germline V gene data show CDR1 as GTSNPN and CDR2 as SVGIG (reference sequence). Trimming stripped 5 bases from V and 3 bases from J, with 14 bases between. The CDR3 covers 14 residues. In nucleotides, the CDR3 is TGTGCCTGGGGGTACCGGGACATCTACAATGAGCAGTTCTTC. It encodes CAWGYRDIYNEQFF.

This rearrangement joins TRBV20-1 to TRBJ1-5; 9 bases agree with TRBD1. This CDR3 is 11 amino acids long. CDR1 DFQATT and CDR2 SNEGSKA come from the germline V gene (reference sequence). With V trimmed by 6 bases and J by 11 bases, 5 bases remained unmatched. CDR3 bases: TGCAGTGCCCGGGACAGGGAGGCCCAGCATTTT. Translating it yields CSARDREAQHF.

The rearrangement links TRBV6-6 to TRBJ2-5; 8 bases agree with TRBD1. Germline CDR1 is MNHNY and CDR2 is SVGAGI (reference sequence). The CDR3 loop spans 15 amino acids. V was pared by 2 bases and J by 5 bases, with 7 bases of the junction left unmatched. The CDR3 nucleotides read TGTGCCAGCAGTTACACCGGACAGGGCGGGGAGACCCAGTACTTC. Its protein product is CASSYTGQGGETQYF.

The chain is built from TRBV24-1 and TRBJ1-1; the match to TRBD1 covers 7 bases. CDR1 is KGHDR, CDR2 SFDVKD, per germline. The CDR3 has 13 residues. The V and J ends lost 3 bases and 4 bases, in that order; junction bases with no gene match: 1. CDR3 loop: CATSDPGGTEAFF. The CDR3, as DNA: TGTGCCACCAGTGATCCAGGGGGCACTGAAGCTTTCTTT.

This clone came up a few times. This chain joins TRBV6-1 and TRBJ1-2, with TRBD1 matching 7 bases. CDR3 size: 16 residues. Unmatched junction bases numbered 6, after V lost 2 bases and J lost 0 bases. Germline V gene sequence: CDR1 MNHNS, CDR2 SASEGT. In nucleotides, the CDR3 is TGTGCCAGCAGTGAACGAAGGCAGGGGGCTAACTATGGCTACACCTTC. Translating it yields CASSERRQGANYGYTF.

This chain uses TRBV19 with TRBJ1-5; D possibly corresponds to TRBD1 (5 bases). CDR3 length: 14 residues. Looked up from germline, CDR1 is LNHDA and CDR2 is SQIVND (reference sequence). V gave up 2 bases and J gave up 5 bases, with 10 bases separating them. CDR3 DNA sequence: TGTGCCAGTAGTATAAGGACATTCGATCAGCCCCAGCATTTT. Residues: CASSIRTFDQPQHF.

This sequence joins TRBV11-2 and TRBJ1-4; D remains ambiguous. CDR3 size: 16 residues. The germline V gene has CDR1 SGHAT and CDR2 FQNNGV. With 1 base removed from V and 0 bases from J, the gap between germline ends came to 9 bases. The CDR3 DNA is TGTGCCAGCAGCTTAGGTTTGGCAGCAACTAATGAAAAACTGTTTTTT. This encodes CASSLGLAATNEKLFF.

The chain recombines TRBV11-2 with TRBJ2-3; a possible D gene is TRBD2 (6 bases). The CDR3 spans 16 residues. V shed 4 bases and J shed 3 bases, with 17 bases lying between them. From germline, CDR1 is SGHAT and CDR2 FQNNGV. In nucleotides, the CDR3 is TGTGCCAGCAGCTATAAACCGGGACTGGGGACAGATACGCAGTATTTT. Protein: CASSYKPGLGTDTQYF.

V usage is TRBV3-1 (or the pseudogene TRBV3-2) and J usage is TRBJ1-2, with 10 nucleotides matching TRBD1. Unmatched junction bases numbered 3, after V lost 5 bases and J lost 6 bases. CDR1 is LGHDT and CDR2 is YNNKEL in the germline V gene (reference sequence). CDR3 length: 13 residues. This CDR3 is CASSSGTGDGYTF. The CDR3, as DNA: TGTGCCAGCAGCAGCGGGACAGGGGATGGCTACACCTTC.

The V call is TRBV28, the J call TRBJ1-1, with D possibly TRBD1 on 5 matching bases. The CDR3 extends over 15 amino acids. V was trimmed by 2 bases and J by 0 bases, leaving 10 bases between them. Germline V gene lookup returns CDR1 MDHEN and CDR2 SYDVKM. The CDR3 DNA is TGTGCCAGCAGTTTACCGCAGGGATTGAACACTGAAGCTTTCTTT. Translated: CASSLPQGLNTEAFF.

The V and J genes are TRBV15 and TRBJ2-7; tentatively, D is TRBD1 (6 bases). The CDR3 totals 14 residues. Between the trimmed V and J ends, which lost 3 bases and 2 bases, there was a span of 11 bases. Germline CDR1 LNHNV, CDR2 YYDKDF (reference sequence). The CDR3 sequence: CATSRGAEAYEQYF. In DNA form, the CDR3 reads TGTGCCACCAGCAGGGGGGCGGAGGCCTACGAGCAGTACTTC. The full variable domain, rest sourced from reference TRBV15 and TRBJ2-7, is DAMVIQNPRYQVTQFGKPVTLSCSQTLNHNVMYWYQQKSSQAPKLLFHYYDKDFNNEADTPDNFQSRRPNTSFCFLDIRSPGLGDTAMYLCATSRGAEAYEQYFGPGTRLTVT.

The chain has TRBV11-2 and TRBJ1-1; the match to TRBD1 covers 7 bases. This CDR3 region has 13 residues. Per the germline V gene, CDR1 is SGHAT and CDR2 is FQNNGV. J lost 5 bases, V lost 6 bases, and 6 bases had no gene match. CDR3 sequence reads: CASRYPGGTEAFF. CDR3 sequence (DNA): TGTGCCAGCAGGTATCCAGGGGGAACTGAAGCTTTCTTT.

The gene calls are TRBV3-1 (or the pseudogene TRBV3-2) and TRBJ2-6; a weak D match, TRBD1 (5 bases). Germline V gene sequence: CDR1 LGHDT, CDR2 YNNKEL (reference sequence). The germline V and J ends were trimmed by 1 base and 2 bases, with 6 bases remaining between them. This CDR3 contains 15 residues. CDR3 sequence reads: CASSQVGPGANVLTF. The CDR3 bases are TGTGCCAGCAGCCAAGTGGGGCCTGGGGCCAACGTCCTGACTTTC.

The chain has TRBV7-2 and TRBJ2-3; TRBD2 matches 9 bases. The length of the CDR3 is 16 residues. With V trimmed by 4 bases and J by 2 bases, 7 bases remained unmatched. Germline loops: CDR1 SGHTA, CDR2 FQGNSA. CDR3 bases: TGTGCCAGCAGCTACGATAGCGGGGGAGCCACAGATACGCAGTATTTT. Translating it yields CASSYDSGGATDTQYF.